The rows below give T cell receptor beta chains drawn from one sample of a study of shared clonotypes between healthy human individuals. Sequencing used immunoSEQ multiplex PCR; TCRdb keeps in-frame clones, though not all of them. The table lists a few million clones, around 92% of them singletons. Sequences were obtained from naive CD4+ T cells from PBMCs. These receptors came from a man between 18 and 29 years old in good health. Some clones in this sample may be carry-over from other donors' samples. Both conserved end residues are part of each CDR3. D genes are given only for firm matches. Rows may omit the clone size; those that give it use once, few, many or a size class.

V: TRBV29-1
D: .
J: TRBJ2-7
size: .
DNA: TGCAGCGTTGGCCCAGGAACCTACGAGCAGTACTTC
CDR3: CSVGPGTYEQYF

V: TRBV5-6
D: .
J: TRBJ1-4
size: .
DNA: TGTGCCAGCAGCCTTATTACCCGGACGGCCTCGGCAACTAATGAAAAACTGTTTTTT
CDR3: CASSLITRTASATNEKLFF

V: TRBV28
D: .
J: TRBJ1-4
size: once
DNA: TGTGCCAGCAGTACCCCAGCCCTATACGGAAAACTGTTTTTT
CDR3: CASSTPALYGKLFF

V: TRBV2
D: .
J: TRBJ1-1
size: .
DNA: TGTGCCAGCAGCGACCTCGGAGACACTGAAGCTTTCTTT
CDR3: CASSDLGDTEAFF

V: TRBV5-8
D: .
J: TRBJ1-1
size: once
DNA: TGTGCCAGCACCCGGGCTGCGGCTTTCTTT
CDR3: CASTRAAAFF

V: TRBV5-1
D: .
J: TRBJ2-7
size: .
DNA: TGCGCCAGCAGCTTGGGGGGTAGCCAGACCTACGAGCAGTACTTC
CDR3: CASSLGGSQTYEQYF

V: TRBV4-2
D: TRBD2
J: TRBJ2-1
size: .
DNA: TGTGCCAGCAGCCAATTCGGGGGGGTAAACAATGAGCAGTTCTTC
CDR3: CASSQFGGVNNEQFF

V: TRBV30
D: .
J: TRBJ1-2
size: .
DNA: TGTGCCTGGAGGGAGCTTGGCTACACCTTC
CDR3: CAWRELGYTF

V: TRBV2
D: .
J: TRBJ2-6
size: .
DNA: TGTGCCACCATGGACCCTGGGGCCAACGTCCTGACTTTC
CDR3: CATMDPGANVLTF

V: TRBV7-9
D: .
J: TRBJ2-3
size: .
DNA: TGTGCCAGCAGCCCCGGTTCGGCAGATACGCAGTATTTT
CDR3: CASSPGSADTQYF